This is a list of T cell receptor beta chains from one sample in a study of blood T cells in healthy people across ages. TCRdb recomputed calls from the 5' RACE reads with MiXCR, one row per CDR3 protein. The sample has roughly 800,000 distinct CDR3 sequences; around 24% are singletons. The same specimen was also included in a second study, on T cells of mothers and their children.

The sequenced sample consisted of blood. The source of these receptors is a boy younger than 18 in good health. CDR3s include the opening cysteine and the closing phenylalanine or tryptophan. Each record gives: clone size, J gene, V gene, D gene, CDR3 protein, CDR3 DNA. The D gene is left open where the match is weak. Some rows mark clone size as missing; the rest say once, few, many or name a class of expanded clone.

clone_size: .
j_call: TRBJ1-2
v_call: TRBV7-9
d_call: .
cdr3_aa: CASSPEGGVRGYTF
cdr3_nt: TGTGCCAGCAGCCCCGAAGGGGGGGTCAGGGGCTACACCTTC

clone_size: few
j_call: TRBJ2-5
v_call: TRBV4-1
d_call: TRBD2
cdr3_aa: CASTWAGGPQETQYF
cdr3_nt: TGCGCCAGCACCTGGGCGGGGGGGCCGCAAGAGACCCAGTACTTC

clone_size: .
j_call: TRBJ2-1
v_call: TRBV15
d_call: .
cdr3_aa: CASAGQRNEQFF
cdr3_nt: TGTGCCTCGGCTGGGCAGAGAAATGAGCAGTTCTTC

clone_size: .
j_call: TRBJ2-5
v_call: TRBV20-1
d_call: TRBD2
cdr3_aa: CSAATSGGPQETQYF
cdr3_nt: TGCAGTGCAGCCACTAGCGGGGGCCCTCAAGAGACCCAGTACTTC

clone_size: few
j_call: TRBJ2-1
v_call: TRBV5-1
d_call: .
cdr3_aa: CASSLNRPNDNEQFF
cdr3_nt: TGCGCCAGCAGCTTAAACCGACCTAACGACAATGAGCAGTTCTTC

clone_size: few
j_call: TRBJ2-2
v_call: TRBV7-6
d_call: .
cdr3_aa: CASSLGQDYLGGELFF
cdr3_nt: TGTGCCAGCAGCTTAGGTCAGGACTACCTCGGCGGGGAGCTGTTTTTT

clone_size: .
j_call: TRBJ1-2
v_call: TRBV12-3/TRBV12-4
d_call: TRBD1
cdr3_aa: CASGPRGQGDYGYTF
cdr3_nt: TGTGCCAGCGGCCCGCGGGGACAGGGCGACTATGGCTACACCTTC

clone_size: .
j_call: TRBJ1-5
v_call: TRBV12-3/TRBV12-4
d_call: .
cdr3_aa: CASRGGTQRMQPQHF
cdr3_nt: TGTGCCAGCAGGGGGGGTACCCAGAGAATGCAGCCCCAGCATTTT

clone_size: few
j_call: TRBJ2-1
v_call: TRBV27
d_call: .
cdr3_aa: CASSTDRSPSLNNEQFF
cdr3_nt: TGTGCCAGCAGTACGGACCGGTCACCGTCACTAAACAATGAGCAGTTCTTC

clone_size: .
j_call: TRBJ1-1
v_call: TRBV5-1
d_call: TRBD1
cdr3_aa: CASSVTGPAEAFF
cdr3_nt: TGCGCCAGCAGCGTGACAGGGCCCGCTGAAGCTTTCTTT

clone_size: .
j_call: TRBJ2-3
v_call: TRBV30
d_call: .
cdr3_aa: CAWSAQQDTQYF
cdr3_nt: TGTGCCTGGAGTGCACAACAGGATACGCAGTATTTT

clone_size: .
j_call: TRBJ1-1
v_call: TRBV12-3/TRBV12-4
d_call: .
cdr3_aa: CASTSRLGGKTEAFF
cdr3_nt: TGTGCCAGCACCTCACGTTTAGGGGGGAAAACTGAAGCTTTCTTT

clone_size: few
j_call: TRBJ1-4
v_call: TRBV27
d_call: .
cdr3_aa: CASSLSGGRMVF
cdr3_nt: TGTGCCAGCAGTTTATCAGGAGGGAGGATGGTTTTT

clone_size: once
j_call: TRBJ1-5
v_call: TRBV7-9
d_call: .
cdr3_aa: CASSIGTAVSQPQHF
cdr3_nt: TGTGCCAGCAGCATAGGGACCGCCGTCTCTCAGCCCCAGCATTTT

clone_size: .
j_call: TRBJ1-1
v_call: TRBV6-5
d_call: .
cdr3_aa: CASSYIGGNTEAFF
cdr3_nt: TGTGCCAGCAGTTACATCGGCGGAAACACTGAAGCTTTCTTT

clone_size: .
j_call: TRBJ2-7
v_call: TRBV12-3/TRBV12-4
d_call: TRBD1
cdr3_aa: CASSPLQGYEQYF
cdr3_nt: TGTGCCAGCAGTCCCCTACAGGGGTACGAGCAGTACTTC

clone_size: few
j_call: TRBJ2-7
v_call: TRBV7-3
d_call: TRBD1
cdr3_aa: CASSRKGTGEQYF
cdr3_nt: TGTGCCAGCAGCCGAAAGGGGACAGGCGAGCAGTACTTC

clone_size: .
j_call: TRBJ2-5
v_call: TRBV29-1
d_call: .
cdr3_aa: CSAIMYQETQYF
cdr3_nt: TGCAGCGCCATCATGTACCAAGAGACCCAGTACTTC

clone_size: .
j_call: TRBJ2-5
v_call: TRBV5-5
d_call: TRBD2
cdr3_aa: CASSSLSGEGTQYF
cdr3_nt: TGTGCCAGCAGCTCCCTTAGCGGGGAGGGGACCCAGTACTTC

clone_size: .
j_call: TRBJ1-6
v_call: TRBV4-2
d_call: .
cdr3_aa: CASRDILGGNNSPLHF
cdr3_nt: TGTGCCAGCAGGGATATTTTGGGGGGGAATAATTCACCCCTCCACTTT

clone_size: .
j_call: TRBJ1-1
v_call: TRBV14
d_call: .
cdr3_aa: CASSLTVDLGAFF
cdr3_nt: TGTGCCAGCAGCCTAACGGTTGACCTGGGAGCTTTCTTT

clone_size: .
j_call: TRBJ2-1
v_call: TRBV6-2/TRBV6-3
d_call: .
cdr3_aa: CASSYLGTYNEQFF
cdr3_nt: TGTGCCAGCAGTTACTTGGGGACCTACAATGAGCAGTTCTTC

clone_size: few
j_call: TRBJ2-7
v_call: TRBV5-1
d_call: .
cdr3_aa: CASRPGQQAYEQYF
cdr3_nt: TGCGCCAGCAGGCCGGGACAACAGGCCTACGAGCAGTACTTC

clone_size: few
j_call: TRBJ2-7
v_call: TRBV6-6
d_call: TRBD1
cdr3_aa: CASSYSIGQGYEQYF
cdr3_nt: TGTGCCAGCAGTTACTCGATCGGACAGGGCTACGAGCAGTACTTC

clone_size: .
j_call: TRBJ2-1
v_call: TRBV28
d_call: TRBD2
cdr3_aa: CASWTSGGVPYNEQFF
cdr3_nt: TGTGCCAGTTGGACTAGCGGGGGCGTTCCCTACAATGAGCAGTTCTTC

clone_size: few
j_call: TRBJ2-1
v_call: TRBV24-1
d_call: TRBD2
cdr3_aa: CATSEPSGGPDEQFF
cdr3_nt: TGTGCCACCAGTGAGCCGAGCGGGGGTCCTGATGAGCAGTTCTTC

clone_size: many
j_call: TRBJ2-5
v_call: TRBV7-2
d_call: .
cdr3_aa: CASSHQAYPEETQYF
cdr3_nt: TGTGCCAGCAGCCACCAAGCGTATCCGGAAGAGACCCAGTACTTC

clone_size: .
j_call: TRBJ2-2
v_call: TRBV2
d_call: .
cdr3_aa: CASKVPANTGELFF
cdr3_nt: TGTGCCAGCAAAGTGCCCGCGAACACCGGGGAACTGTTTTTT

clone_size: .
j_call: TRBJ1-2
v_call: TRBV15
d_call: TRBD1
cdr3_aa: CATSSPSGDRVNYGYTF
cdr3_nt: TGTGCCACCAGCAGCCCTTCAGGGGACAGGGTAAACTATGGCTACACCTTC

clone_size: few
j_call: TRBJ2-1
v_call: TRBV6-5
d_call: TRBD1
cdr3_aa: CASTRTGQGEQFF
cdr3_nt: TGTGCCAGCACCCGGACCGGACAGGGAGAGCAGTTCTTC

clone_size: .
j_call: TRBJ1-2
v_call: TRBV20-1
d_call: .
cdr3_aa: CSASTEAGGPKGYTF
cdr3_nt: TGCAGTGCCTCCACTGAGGCGGGCGGGCCGAAGGGCTACACCTTC

clone_size: .
j_call: TRBJ1-4
v_call: TRBV4-1
d_call: .
cdr3_aa: CASSRPDRANEKLFF
cdr3_nt: TGCGCCAGCAGCCGCCCGGACAGAGCTAATGAAAAACTGTTTTTT

clone_size: .
j_call: TRBJ2-5
v_call: TRBV29-1
d_call: .
cdr3_aa: CSVGGGGQETQYF
cdr3_nt: TGCAGCGTTGGAGGCGGTGGGCAAGAGACCCAGTACTTC

clone_size: .
j_call: TRBJ1-4
v_call: TRBV6-1
d_call: TRBD1
cdr3_aa: CASSERITGVSEKLFF
cdr3_nt: TGTGCCAGCAGTGAGAGGATTACAGGGGTATCTGAAAAACTGTTTTTT

clone_size: .
j_call: TRBJ1-2
v_call: TRBV12-3/TRBV12-4
d_call: TRBD1
cdr3_aa: CASSNGQGSTYGYTF
cdr3_nt: TGTGCCAGCAGTAACGGACAGGGTAGTACGTATGGCTACACCTTC

clone_size: few
j_call: TRBJ1-6
v_call: TRBV2
d_call: .
cdr3_aa: CASSLTENNSPLHF
cdr3_nt: TGTGCCAGCAGTCTGACAGAAAATAATTCACCCCTCCACTTT

clone_size: .
j_call: TRBJ1-1
v_call: TRBV12-3/TRBV12-4
d_call: .
cdr3_aa: CASSSGAGRYTKAFF
cdr3_nt: TGTGCCAGCAGTTCGGGGGCTGGGAGGTACACTAAAGCTTTCTTT

clone_size: .
j_call: TRBJ1-5
v_call: TRBV7-3
d_call: .
cdr3_aa: CASSRDANQPQHF
cdr3_nt: TGTGCCAGCAGCCGGGACGCAAATCAGCCCCAGCATTTT

clone_size: .
j_call: TRBJ2-7
v_call: TRBV18
d_call: .
cdr3_aa: CASSGGPEEQYF
cdr3_nt: TGTGCCAGCTCCGGGGGGCCGGAGGAGCAGTACTTC

clone_size: .
j_call: TRBJ1-2
v_call: TRBV20-1
d_call: .
cdr3_aa: CSAGGTATNYGYTF
cdr3_nt: TGCAGTGCTGGGGGTACAGCAACTAACTATGGCTACACCTTC

clone_size: many
j_call: TRBJ2-1
v_call: TRBV24-1
d_call: .
cdr3_aa: CATSVGDEQFF
cdr3_nt: TGTGCCACCAGTGTAGGAGATGAGCAGTTCTTC

clone_size: once
j_call: TRBJ2-3
v_call: TRBV29-1
d_call: TRBD1
cdr3_aa: CSVEDITRDSYSDTQYF
cdr3_nt: TGCAGCGTTGAAGATATCACTAGGGACAGTTACTCAGATACGCAGTATTTT

clone_size: .
j_call: TRBJ1-2
v_call: TRBV7-6
d_call: .
cdr3_aa: CASSLADYGGYTF
cdr3_nt: TGTGCCAGCAGCTTGGCGGACTATGGTGGCTACACCTTC

clone_size: .
j_call: TRBJ1-2
v_call: TRBV3-1
d_call: .
cdr3_aa: CASSHPTGGYTF
cdr3_nt: TGTGCCAGCAGCCACCCGACAGGCGGCTACACCTTC

clone_size: .
j_call: TRBJ2-3
v_call: TRBV12-5
d_call: .
cdr3_aa: CASASRGSWTDTQYF
cdr3_nt: TGTGCTAGTGCTTCTCGGGGATCTTGGACAGATACGCAGTATTTT

clone_size: .
j_call: TRBJ2-5
v_call: TRBV29-1
d_call: .
cdr3_aa: CSVVLNRVGETQYF
cdr3_nt: TGCAGCGTTGTGCTGAACAGGGTAGGAGAGACCCAGTACTTC

clone_size: .
j_call: TRBJ1-2
v_call: TRBV9
d_call: TRBD1
cdr3_aa: CASTWTGESYGYTF
cdr3_nt: TGTGCCAGCACCTGGACAGGGGAATCCTATGGCTACACCTTC

clone_size: few
j_call: TRBJ1-4
v_call: TRBV29-1
d_call: TRBD1
cdr3_aa: CSASTGALEKLFF
cdr3_nt: TGCAGCGCCTCGACAGGGGCTCTTGAAAAACTGTTTTTT

clone_size: .
j_call: TRBJ2-7
v_call: TRBV7-6
d_call: TRBD1
cdr3_aa: CASGQGSHYEQYF
cdr3_nt: TGTGCCAGCGGACAGGGATCTCACTACGAGCAGTACTTC

clone_size: .
j_call: TRBJ1-2
v_call: TRBV12-3/TRBV12-4
d_call: .
cdr3_aa: CASRLSGRYGYTF
cdr3_nt: TGTGCCAGCAGACTCTCGGGGCGATATGGCTACACCTTC

clone_size: .
j_call: TRBJ2-5
v_call: TRBV3-1
d_call: .
cdr3_aa: CASSQVGGSWETQYF
cdr3_nt: TGTGCCAGCAGCCAAGTCGGAGGGTCGTGGGAGACCCAGTACTTC

clone_size: .
j_call: TRBJ2-7
v_call: TRBV15
d_call: .
cdr3_aa: CATSRDPFLSYEQYF
cdr3_nt: TGTGCCACCAGCAGAGATCCGTTCCTCTCCTACGAGCAGTACTTC

clone_size: few
j_call: TRBJ2-3
v_call: TRBV7-9
d_call: TRBD2
cdr3_aa: CASSLTSGPTDTQYF
cdr3_nt: TGTGCCAGCAGCTTAACTAGCGGGCCCACAGATACGCAGTATTTT

clone_size: few
j_call: TRBJ2-5
v_call: TRBV5-5
d_call: TRBD1
cdr3_aa: CASSPQGSGETQYF
cdr3_nt: TGTGCCAGCAGCCCACAGGGGTCAGGGGAGACCCAGTACTTC

clone_size: many
j_call: TRBJ1-3
v_call: TRBV29-1
d_call: .
cdr3_aa: CSVSRGSGNTIYF
cdr3_nt: TGCAGCGTCTCTCGGGGCTCTGGAAACACCATATATTTT